This TCR beta chain came from a study of tumor-infiltrating lymphocytes in localized non-small cell lung cancer. Libraries were prepared by immunoSEQ multiplex PCR; TCRdb keeps only in-frame clonotypes and omits some of them. This table holds about 24,000 clones, 50% to 70% found once. Study outcomes and limitations: Available tissue quantity limited TCR sequencing to a patient subset. Each assay used a separate piece of the same tissue. Tumor T-cell fraction was not associated with recurrence-free survival.

Concerning this clone: Its antigen is undetermined.

The CDR3 extends over 12 amino acids. The V gene's germline CDR1 is SGHVS and CDR2 FNYEAQ. Trimming took off 5 bases at V and 1 base at J, with 5 bases between the two ends. The chain employs TRBV7-6 and TRBJ2-5; D gene uncertain. The specimen was lung tumor tissue. This clonotype originated in a human donor with non-small cell lung cancer. The CDR3 DNA follows: TGTGCCAGCAGCGCAGTCCAAGAGACCCAGTACTTC. It encodes CASSAVQETQYF.